The 15 T cell receptor beta chains below all came from one sample that was sequenced in a study of blood T cell repertoires in COVID-19. The method was immunoSEQ multiplex PCR; TCRdb's version includes in-frame clones alone and lacks a portion of them. Of about 90,000 clones listed, 75% to 85% are singletons. The specimen was peripheral blood. All receptors derive from an elderly woman with acute or convalescent COVID-19.

This chain links TRBV4-2 with TRBJ1-2; no clear D. There are 14 residues in the CDR3. The V gene lost 1 base and the J gene lost 1 base, with 7 bases spanning the gap. Germline assignment: CDR1 LGHNA and CDR2 YNFKEQ. CDR3 sequence (DNA): TGTGCCAGCAGCCAAGGAGGCAATAACTATGGCTACACCTTC. Protein: CASSQGGNNYGYTF.

The CDR3 protein is CASSQEGGGNQYF. CDR3 DNA: TGCGCCAGCAGCCAAGAAGGCGGGGGGAATCAGTATTTT. This rearrangement joins TRBV4-3 to TRBJ2-3; the match to TRBD2 covers 8 bases. Trimming removed 0 bases from V and 12 bases from J; junction bases left unmatched: 5. In germline, CDR1 is LGHNA, CDR2 YSLEER. The CDR3 totals 13 residues.

This clone has just a few counts. V usage is TRBV19 and J usage is TRBJ1-2; unclear D gene. Germline V gene data show CDR1 as LNHDA and CDR2 as SQIVND (reference sequence). V was trimmed by 5 bases and J by 4 bases, leaving 11 bases between them. The CDR3 extends over 13 amino acids. CDR3 loop: CASSLPGVYGYTF. CDR3 sequence (DNA): TGTGCCAGTAGTTTGCCGGGAGTCTATGGCTACACCTTC.

The CDR3 reads CASSWGQSVNQPQHF. DNA for the CDR3: TGTGCCAGCAGCTGGGGACAGTCTGTAAATCAGCCCCAGCATTTT. The chain carries TRBV7-2 and TRBJ1-5; the match to TRBD1 covers 7 bases. In germline, CDR1 is SGHTA, CDR2 FQGNSA. This CDR3 is 15 amino acids long. J was trimmed by 4 bases and V by 4 bases; bases with no gene match: 7. Using reference TRBV7-2 and TRBJ1-5 for the parts outside the CDR3, the full variable domain is GAGVSQSPSNKVTEKGKDVELRCDPISGHTALYWYRQSLGQGLEFLIYFQGNSAPDKSGLPSDRFSAERTGGSVSTLTIQRTQQEDSAVYLCASSWGQSVNQPQHFGDGTRLSIL.

This chain links TRBV6-2 or TRBV6-3 with TRBJ1-4, with a weak D call TRBD1 (5 bases). From germline, CDR1 is MNHEY and CDR2 SVGEGT. The V and J ends lost 2 bases and 8 bases respectively, with 21 bases between them. This CDR3 is built from 17 residues. The CDR3 bases are TGTGCCAGCAGTTACGGAGGGGCCTCTCCTAAGGACGAAAAACTGTTTTTT. It specifies CASSYGGASPKDEKLFF.

The chain couples TRBV29-1 to TRBJ1-1; D is possibly TRBD1 (6 bases). Germline values: CDR1 SQVTM, CDR2 ANQGSEA. The CDR3 contains 12 residues. The V end was cut by 5 bases, the J end by 3 bases, with 10 bases between. The CDR3 protein is CSVLGAYTEAFF. Written as DNA, the CDR3 is TGCAGCGTTTTGGGGGCGTACACTGAAGCTTTCTTT.

The chain is built from TRBV29-1 and TRBJ1-2; 8 positions agree with TRBD1. From germline, CDR1 is SQVTM and CDR2 ANQGSEA. This CDR3 is 11 amino acids long. Trimming took 7 bases from V and 8 from J; bases not matched to a gene: 6. The CDR3 loop is CSGGQGRGYTF. In DNA form, the CDR3 reads TGCAGCGGTGGACAGGGTAGAGGCTACACCTTC.

This clone was counted a few times. The CDR3 DNA sequence: TGCAGCGTTGCGACTCACCGGAATGAAAAACTGTTTTTT. Translating gives CSVATHRNEKLFF. This sequence joins TRBV29-1 and TRBJ1-4; D unclear. The V gene's germline CDR1 is SQVTM and CDR2 ANQGSEA. This CDR3 has 13 residues. V was pared by 4 bases and J by 5 bases, with 11 bases between.

The gene calls are TRBV6-4 and TRBJ2-1; 8 positions agree with TRBD2. Germline CDR1 reads MRHNA; CDR2 reads SNTAGT. V was pared by 9 bases and J by 6 bases, with 10 bases of the junction left unmatched. CDR3 size: 14 residues. CDR3 loop: CASKGLADGNEQFF. The CDR3 DNA reads as TGTGCCAGTAAAGGACTAGCAGATGGCAATGAGCAGTTCTTC.

This chain links TRBV3-1 (or the pseudogene TRBV3-2) with TRBJ2-1; 11 bases fit TRBD2. Germline CDR1 reads LGHDT; CDR2 reads YNNKEL (reference sequence). J gave up 10 bases and V 1 base, and 9 bases lay outside the gene matches. The CDR3 has 16 residues. The CDR3: CASSQAGTSGRREQFF. The DNA of the CDR3 is TGTGCCAGCAGCCAAGCCGGGACTAGCGGTCGTCGGGAGCAGTTCTTC.

The chain is built from TRBV19 and TRBJ2-5, with 10 bases lining up with TRBD1. Germline assignment: CDR1 LNHDA and CDR2 SQIVND (reference sequence). Trimming took 5 bases from V and 6 from J; bases not matched to a gene: 9. The CDR3 has 15 residues. CDR3 bases: TGTGCCAGTAGTCCCCCCCGGACAGGGGGACAGACCCAGTACTTC. This gives the protein CASSPPRTGGQTQYF.

V and J are TRBV7-2 and TRBJ1-2; TRBD1 matches at 7 bases. The CDR3 is made up of 18 amino acids. Germline trimming cut 4 bases from V and 2 bases from J; bases unmatched to any gene: 16. Germline V CDR1 and CDR2: SGHTA, FQGNSA. The CDR3 protein is CASSYPGGKTGKNYGYTF. Here the CDR3 DNA reads TGTGCCAGCAGCTACCCTGGCGGGAAGACAGGGAAAAACTATGGCTACACCTTC.

This rearrangement joins TRBV18 to TRBJ1-6, with a weak D call TRBD1 (6 bases). Germline V gives CDR1 KGHSH, CDR2 LQKENI. The CDR3 has 15 residues. The V end was cut by 9 bases, the J end by 4 bases, with 16 bases between. The chain's CDR3 is CASSTGTSYNSPLHF. Here the CDR3 DNA reads TGTGCCAGTTCCACCGGGACATCATATAATTCACCCCTCCACTTT.

This chain joins TRBV6-1 and TRBJ1-5, with D maybe TRBD1 (5 bases). The ends were cut back, 0 bases at V and 5 bases at J, with 11 bases in the middle. The V gene's germline CDR1 is MNHNS and CDR2 SASEGT. The length of the CDR3 is 15 residues. CDR3 sequence: CASSEAGRVHQPQHF. CDR3 coding DNA: TGTGCCAGCAGTGAAGCGGGCAGGGTCCATCAGCCCCAGCATTTT.

This clone was observed a few times. This sample includes further DNA sequences coding for the same CDR3. This chain uses TRBV4-3 with TRBJ2-3; 7 nucleotides match TRBD1. The CDR3 sequence is 16 residues long. Trimming cost V 0 bases and J 1 base; bases outside gene matches: 4. Germline loops: CDR1 LGHNA, CDR2 YSLEER. For the CDR3, the DNA is TGCGCCAGCAGCCAAGAGAGGACAGGAGGCACAGATACGCAGTATTTT. It translates to CASSQERTGGTDTQYF.